This T cell receptor beta chain was found in a study of neoadjuvant nivolumab and ipilimumab in lung cancer. Notes on the study in general: Only a small number of samples underwent TCR sequencing. Resected-tumor TCR richness correlated positively with pretherapy blood richness. Compared with tumor-adjacent uninvolved lung, resected tumors showed greater richness and clonality.

The table came from immunoSEQ multiplex PCR; TCRdb's copy has only in-frame clones and leaves some out. The table lists 15,000 to 20,000 clones, 65% to 80% of them singletons. V trimming: 5 bases; J trimming: 1 base; junction bases outside the gene matches: 0. There are 12 residues in the CDR3. CDR1 is SQVTM and CDR2 is ANQGSEA in the germline V gene. On this clone itself: Its antigen is undetermined. This CDR3 is also generated by other DNA sequences in the sample.

The chain carries TRBV29-1 and TRBJ1-1; 8 bases match TRBD1. The clonotype comes from an adult with non-small cell lung cancer. Sequenced material: tumor tissue, taken after neoadjuvant nivolumab, alone or with ipilimumab, at or shortly before surgery. CDR3 DNA sequence: TGCAGCGTTCAGGGGGCGAACACTGAAGCTTTCTTT. Translated: CSVQGANTEAFF.